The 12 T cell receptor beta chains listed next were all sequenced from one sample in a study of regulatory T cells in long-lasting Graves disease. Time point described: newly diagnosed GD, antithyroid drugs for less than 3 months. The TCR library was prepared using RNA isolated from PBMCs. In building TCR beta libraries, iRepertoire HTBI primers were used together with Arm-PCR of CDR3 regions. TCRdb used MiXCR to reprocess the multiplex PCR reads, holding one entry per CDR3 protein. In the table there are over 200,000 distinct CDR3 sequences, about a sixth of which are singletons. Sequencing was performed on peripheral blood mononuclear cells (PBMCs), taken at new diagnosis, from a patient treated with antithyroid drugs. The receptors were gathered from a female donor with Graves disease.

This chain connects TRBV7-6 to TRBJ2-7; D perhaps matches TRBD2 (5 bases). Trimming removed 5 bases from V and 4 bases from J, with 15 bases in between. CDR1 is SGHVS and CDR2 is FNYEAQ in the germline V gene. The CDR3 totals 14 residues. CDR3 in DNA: TGTGCCAGCAGCGACGGGGTAGTGGGTTACGAGCAGTACTTC. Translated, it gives CASSDGVVGYEQYF.

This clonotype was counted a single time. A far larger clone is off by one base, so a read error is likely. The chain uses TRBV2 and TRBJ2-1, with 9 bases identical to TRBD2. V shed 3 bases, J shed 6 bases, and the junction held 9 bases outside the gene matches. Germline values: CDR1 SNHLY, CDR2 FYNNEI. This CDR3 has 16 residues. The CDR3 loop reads CASSDSLAGEANEQFF. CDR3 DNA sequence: TGTGCCAGCAGTGATTCTTTAGCGGGAGAGGCCAATGAGCAGTTCTTC. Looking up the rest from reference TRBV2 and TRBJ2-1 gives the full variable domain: EPEVTQTPSHQVTQMGQEVILRCVPISNHLYFYWYRQILGQKVEFLVSFYNNEISEKSEIFDDQFSVERPDGSNFTLKIRSTKLEDSAMYFCASSDSLAGEANEQFFGPGTRLTVL.

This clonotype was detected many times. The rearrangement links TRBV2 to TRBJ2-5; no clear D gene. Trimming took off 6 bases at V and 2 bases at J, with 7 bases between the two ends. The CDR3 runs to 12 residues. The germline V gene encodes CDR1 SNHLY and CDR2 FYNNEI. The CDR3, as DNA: TGTGCCAGCAGCGCCCAACAAGAGACCCAGTACTTC. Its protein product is CASSAQQETQYF. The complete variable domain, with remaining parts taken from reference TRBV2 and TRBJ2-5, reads EPEVTQTPSHQVTQMGQEVILRCVPISNHLYFYWYRQILGQKVEFLVSFYNNEISEKSEIFDDQFSVERPDGSNFTLKIRSTKLEDSAMYFCASSAQQETQYFGPGTRLLVL.

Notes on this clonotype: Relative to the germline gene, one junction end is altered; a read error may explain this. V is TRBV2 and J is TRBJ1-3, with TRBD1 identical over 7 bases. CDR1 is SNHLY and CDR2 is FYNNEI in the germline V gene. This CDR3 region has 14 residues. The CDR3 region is CASSSTGAGNTTYF. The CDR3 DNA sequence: TGTGCCAGCAGCTCCACAGGGGCTGGAAACACCACATATTTT.

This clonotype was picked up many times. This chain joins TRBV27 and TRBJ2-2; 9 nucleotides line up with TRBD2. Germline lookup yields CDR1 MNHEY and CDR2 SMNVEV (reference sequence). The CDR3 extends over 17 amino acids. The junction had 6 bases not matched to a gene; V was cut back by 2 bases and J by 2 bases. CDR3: CASSLASGNTNTGELFF. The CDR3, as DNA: TGTGCCAGCAGTTTAGCTAGCGGGAACACCAACACCGGGGAGCTGTTTTTT.

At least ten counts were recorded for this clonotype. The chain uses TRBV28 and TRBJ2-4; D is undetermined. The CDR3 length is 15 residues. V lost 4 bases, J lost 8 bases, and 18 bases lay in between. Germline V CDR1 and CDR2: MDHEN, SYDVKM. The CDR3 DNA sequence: TGTGCCAGCAGTTCCCCCGCAGCGAGAACGGACATTCAGTACTTC. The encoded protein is CASSSPAARTDIQYF.

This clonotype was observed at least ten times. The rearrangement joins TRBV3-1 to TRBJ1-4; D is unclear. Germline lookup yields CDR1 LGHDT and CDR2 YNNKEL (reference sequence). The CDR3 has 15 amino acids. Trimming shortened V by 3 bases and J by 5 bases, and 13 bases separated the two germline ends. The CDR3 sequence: CASSQGGGLNEKLFF. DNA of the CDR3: TGTGCCAGCAGCCAGGGTGGCGGTTTGAATGAAAAACTGTTTTTT.

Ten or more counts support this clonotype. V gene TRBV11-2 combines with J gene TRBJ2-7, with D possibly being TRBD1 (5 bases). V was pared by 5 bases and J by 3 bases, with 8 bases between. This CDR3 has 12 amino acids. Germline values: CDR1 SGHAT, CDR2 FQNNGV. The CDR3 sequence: CASSLDNYEQYF. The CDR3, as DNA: TGTGCCAGCAGCCTGGACAACTACGAGCAGTACTTC. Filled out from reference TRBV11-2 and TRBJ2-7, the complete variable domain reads EAGVAQSPRYKIIEKRQSVAFWCNPISGHATLYWYQQILGQGPKLLIQFQNNGVVDDSQLPKDRFSAERLKGVDSTLKIQPAKLEDSAVYLCASSLDNYEQYFGPGTRLTVT.

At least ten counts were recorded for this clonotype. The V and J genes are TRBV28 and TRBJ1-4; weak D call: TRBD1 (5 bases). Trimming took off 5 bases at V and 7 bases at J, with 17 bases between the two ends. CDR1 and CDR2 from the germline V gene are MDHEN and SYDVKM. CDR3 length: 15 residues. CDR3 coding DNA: TGTGCCAGCAGTGCAACAGGAGAACTTAGTGAAAAACTGTTTTTT. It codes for CASSATGELSEKLFF.

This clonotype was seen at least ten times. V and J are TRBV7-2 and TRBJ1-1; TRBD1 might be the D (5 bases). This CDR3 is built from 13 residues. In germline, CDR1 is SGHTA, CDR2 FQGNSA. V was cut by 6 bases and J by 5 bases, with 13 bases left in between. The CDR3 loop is CASRFGGKTEAFF. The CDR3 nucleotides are TGTGCCAGCAGGTTTGGGGGGAAGACTGAAGCTTTCTTT.

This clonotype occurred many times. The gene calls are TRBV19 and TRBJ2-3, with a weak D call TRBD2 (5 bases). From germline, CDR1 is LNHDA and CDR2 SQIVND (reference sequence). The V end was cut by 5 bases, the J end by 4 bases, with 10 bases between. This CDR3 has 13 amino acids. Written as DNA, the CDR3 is TGTGCCAGTAGTTCCGCCGGGGCAGATACGCAGTATTTT. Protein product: CASSSAGADTQYF.

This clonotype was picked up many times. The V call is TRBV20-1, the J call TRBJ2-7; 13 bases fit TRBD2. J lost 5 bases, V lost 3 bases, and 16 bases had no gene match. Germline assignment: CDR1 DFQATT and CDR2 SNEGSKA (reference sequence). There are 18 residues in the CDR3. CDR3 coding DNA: TGCAGTGCTAGGCCTCTACTAGCGGGAGGGCCCCGGGGGGACGAGCAGTACTTC. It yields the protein CSARPLLAGGPRGDEQYF.